This is a list of T cell receptor beta chains from one sample in a study of beta chain features in type 1 diabetes. Measured with immunoSEQ multiplex PCR; TCRdb has only the in-frame clones, and not every one. The sample has roughly 150,000 clones; 7.5% to 10% are singletons. Sequencing was performed on central memory CD4+ T cells from blood. These receptors were collected from a woman aged 18-29 years in good health. CDR3s include the opening cysteine and the closing phenylalanine or tryptophan. The D gene is left open where the match is weak. Clone size is not always given. Where it is, it says once, few, many or a class for expanded clones.

J: TRBJ2-4
V: TRBV30
D: .
size: .
CDR3: CAWSHDSLNIQYF
DNA: TGTGCCTGGAGTCACGACAGCTTAAACATTCAGTACTTC

J: TRBJ2-5
V: TRBV7-9
D: .
size: .
CDR3: CASSLVDGSGGETQYF
DNA: TGTGCCAGCAGCTTAGTAGATGGGAGCGGCGGTGAGACCCAGTACTTC

J: TRBJ2-6
V: TRBV18
D: TRBD1
size: .
CDR3: CASSPRTGAGANVLTF
DNA: TGTGCCAGCTCACCCCGGACAGGGGCTGGGGCCAACGTCCTGACTTTC

J: TRBJ2-7
V: TRBV21-1
D: .
size: few
CDR3: CASSLTSGTGVDEQYF
DNA: TGTGCCAGCAGCTTAACGTCGGGGACAGGGGTCGACGAGCAGTACTTC

J: TRBJ2-3
V: TRBV7-9
D: TRBD2
size: .
CDR3: CASSLIPSGSSTDTQYF
DNA: TGTGCCAGCAGCTTGATACCTAGCGGGAGTAGCACAGATACGCAGTATTTT

J: TRBJ2-7
V: TRBV5-6
D: TRBD2
size: .
CDR3: CASSAISGRAYEQYF
DNA: TGTGCCAGCAGCGCAATTAGCGGGAGGGCCTACGAGCAGTACTTC

J: TRBJ2-1
V: TRBV7-9
D: .
size: .
CDR3: CASSLDYRELFF
DNA: TGTGCCAGCAGCTTAGATTACCGGGAACTGTTCTTC

J: TRBJ1-3
V: TRBV7-2
D: TRBD1
size: few
CDR3: CASSSRDRANTIYF
DNA: TGTGCCAGCAGCTCCCGGGACAGGGCTAACACCATATATTTT

J: TRBJ2-5
V: TRBV11-2
D: .
size: few
CDR3: CASSKARETQYF
DNA: TGTGCCAGCAGCAAAGCGCGAGAGACCCAGTACTTC

J: TRBJ2-1
V: TRBV11-3
D: .
size: few
CDR3: CASSLANSGNNEQFF
DNA: TGTGCCAGCAGCTTAGCAAATAGCGGAAACAATGAGCAGTTCTTC

J: TRBJ1-5
V: TRBV28
D: TRBD1
size: few
CDR3: CATSPGQGAFNQPQHF
DNA: TGTGCCACCTCTCCTGGCCAGGGGGCGTTTAATCAGCCCCAGCATTTT

J: TRBJ2-1
V: TRBV29-1
D: .
size: .
CDR3: CSGGGGGNEQFF
DNA: TGCAGCGGAGGGGGCGGGGGGAATGAGCAGTTCTTC

J: TRBJ2-3
V: TRBV7-6
D: TRBD1
size: .
CDR3: CASTYRTGGTDTQYF
DNA: TGTGCCAGCACCTACCGGACAGGGGGCACAGATACGCAGTATTTT

J: TRBJ1-5
V: TRBV7-9
D: TRBD1
size: .
CDR3: CASSRTGFDQPQHF
DNA: TGTGCCAGCAGCCGGACAGGGTTCGATCAGCCCCAGCATTTT

J: TRBJ2-2
V: TRBV6-5
D: .
size: few
CDR3: CASSLATLNTGELFF
DNA: TGTGCCAGCAGCCTAGCGACCCTGAACACCGGGGAGCTGTTTTTT

J: TRBJ2-1
V: TRBV6-5
D: TRBD2
size: .
CDR3: CASTRSLSGKQFF
DNA: TGTGCCAGCACCCGATCCCTTAGCGGGAAGCAGTTCTTC

J: TRBJ2-3
V: TRBV7-2
D: TRBD1
size: few
CDR3: CASSLTGGGDTQYF
DNA: TGTGCCAGCAGCTTAACAGGGGGAGGAGATACGCAGTATTTT

J: TRBJ2-7
V: TRBV2
D: TRBD2
size: few
CDR3: CASSELGGAGVGYEQYF
DNA: TGTGCCAGCAGTGAGTTGGGAGGAGCGGGGGTGGGCTACGAGCAGTACTTC

J: TRBJ2-5
V: TRBV18
D: TRBD2
size: .
CDR3: CASSPGVTSGGQETQYF
DNA: TGTGCCAGCTCACCAGGGGTTACTAGCGGGGGCCAAGAGACCCAGTACTTC

J: TRBJ2-7
V: TRBV5-1
D: TRBD2
size: few
CDR3: CASSSGASREQYF
DNA: TGCGCCAGCAGCAGCGGGGCCTCTCGGGAGCAGTACTTC

J: TRBJ2-1
V: TRBV28
D: TRBD2
size: .
CDR3: CASSSSGASYNEQFF
DNA: TGTGCCAGCAGTTCAAGCGGGGCGTCCTACAATGAGCAGTTCTTC

J: TRBJ1-1
V: TRBV4-1
D: .
size: .
CDR3: CASSQDSGGTEAFF
DNA: TGCGCCAGCAGCCAAGATAGCGGGGGCACTGAAGCTTTCTTT

J: TRBJ1-2
V: TRBV11-2
D: TRBD1
size: few
CDR3: CASSPITGDGYTF
DNA: TGTGCCAGCAGCCCTATAACAGGGGATGGCTACACCTTC

J: TRBJ1-1
V: TRBV7-8
D: .
size: few
CDR3: CASSFSRGGAREAFF
DNA: TGTGCCAGCAGCTTCAGTCGGGGGGGCGCGAGGGAAGCTTTCTTT

J: TRBJ1-5
V: TRBV7-9
D: TRBD1
size: few
CDR3: CASSSGQGEGQPQHF
DNA: TGTGCCAGCAGTTCAGGACAGGGAGAAGGTCAGCCCCAGCATTTT

J: TRBJ2-3
V: TRBV7-9
D: .
size: .
CDR3: CASSWGLSTDTQYF
DNA: TGTGCCAGCAGCTGGGGACTGAGCACAGATACGCAGTATTTT

J: TRBJ2-7
V: TRBV15
D: TRBD1
size: few
CDR3: CATSRAGQGTEQYF
DNA: TGTGCCACCAGCAGAGCAGGACAGGGAACCGAGCAGTACTTC

J: TRBJ2-3
V: TRBV9
D: .
size: .
CDR3: CASSAESTDTQYF
DNA: TGTGCCAGCAGCGCCGAGAGCACAGATACGCAGTATTTT

J: TRBJ2-3
V: TRBV9
D: TRBD2
size: few
CDR3: CASSAGNSGGSTDTQYF
DNA: TGTGCCAGCAGCGCCGGAAATAGCGGGGGCTCCACAGATACGCAGTATTTT

J: TRBJ1-3
V: TRBV7-9
D: .
size: few
CDR3: CASSLDQSGNTIYF
DNA: TGTGCCAGCAGCTTAGATCAGTCTGGAAACACCATATATTTT

J: TRBJ2-7
V: TRBV7-2
D: TRBD1
size: few
CDR3: CASSLGQGAHEQYF
DNA: TGTGCCAGCAGCTTAGGGCAGGGGGCCCACGAGCAGTACTTC

J: TRBJ1-2
V: TRBV14
D: .
size: .
CDR3: CASSQGSGYYGYTF
DNA: TGTGCCAGCAGCCAAGGGAGTGGTTATTATGGCTACACCTTC

J: TRBJ2-1
V: TRBV4-2
D: .
size: .
CDR3: CASSQDSVRGPSEQFF
DNA: TGTGCCAGCAGCCAAGACAGCGTTCGAGGTCCGAGTGAGCAGTTCTTC

J: TRBJ2-1
V: TRBV11-2
D: TRBD2
size: few
CDR3: CASSLGTSGSSYNEQFF
DNA: TGTGCCAGCAGCTTGGGGACTAGCGGGAGTTCCTACAATGAGCAGTTCTTC

J: TRBJ2-7
V: TRBV6-6
D: .
size: .
CDR3: CASSYPDRGYEQYF
DNA: TGTGCCAGCAGTTACCCCGATAGGGGGTACGAGCAGTACTTC